This T cell receptor (beta chain) was found in a study of T cell repertoires in cytomegalovirus infection. In TCRdb, the reads were re-called with MiXCR into one record per CDR3 protein. The data show tens of thousands of distinct CDR3 sequences, approximately 22% seen once. The V gene lost 3 bases and the J gene lost 7 bases, with 16 bases spanning the gap. This CDR3 is 14 amino acids long. Germline CDR1 and CDR2: SGDLS and YYNGEE. A note on this clonotype: Its antigen is unknown.

The source material was CD8+ T cells from cultured PBMCs, sampled from culture after CMV antigen stimulation. The receptor's source is a human donor in good health (CMV status not recorded). Some clones in this sample may be carry-over from other donors' samples. The rearrangement links TRBV9 to TRBJ2-5; no clear D gene. CDR3 in DNA: TGTGCCAGCAGCGACCACAGCTCCCCCGGGACCCAGTACTTC. This translates into CASSDHSSPGTQYF.